Sequencing of this T cell receptor beta chain was carried out in a study of blood T cell repertoires in COVID-19 (dated by TCRdb to about 2020). In terms of the full investigation: Samples covering the acute and convalescent phases of COVID-19 were provided by collaborators in the United States, Italy and Spain. Where available, HLA class I and class II types were obtained from metadata supplied by the sample provider rather than from assay-based typing. Samples were obtained from the ongoing ImmuneRACE study (first 160 participants) and from about 1,300 subjects provided by 6 global collaborators. Sample metadata almost always included a de-identified subject ID, COVID-19 status, age in years and sex. The dataset comprised deeply sampled blood TCRbeta repertoires from subjects exposed to, actively infected with, or recovered from COVID-19. The material from the prospective study consisted of cDNA or gDNA derived from T cells, B-cell-depleted T cells, or PBMCs. The repertoires were released in a freely available public database meant as a resource for research on the immune response to SARS-CoV-2. Findings and caveats that apply to the study as a whole: The quantity of clinical and demographic metadata differed by source and by participant and was supplied without curation.

With respect to this clone: What antigen it recognizes has not been identified. No much larger clone is present one base from it, and per-base qualities are unavailable. This specimen includes other DNA sequences encoding the same CDR3.

One collaborating source in Seattle enrolled patients during active infection and followed them longitudinally through the course of disease. Collaborating institutions collected whole blood in K2EDTA tubes following their own protocols. For TCRbeta analysis, collaborators shipped samples in one of three forms: frozen whole blood, isolated PBMCs, or DNA extracted from either of those sample types. Counted from cysteine to phenylalanine, this CDR3 has 14 amino acids. CDR3 DNA is the only sequence kept; it has 42 bases, read in frame from the first base. CDR1 and CDR2 (SGHDT, YYEEEE) derive from the germline V gene. Trimming takes 4 bases off V and 0 bases off J; junction bases not matched to a gene: 3. TCRbeta CDR3 regions were amplified from genomic DNA using the immunoSEQ Assay, a bias-controlled multiplex PCR. On the study's bioinformatics: The number of nucleated cells in each sample was estimated by amplification of reference gene primers within the assay. To quantify the absolute abundance of each unique TCRbeta CDR3 rearrangement, sequence reads were collapsed and filtered. Productive Simpson clonality was computed per sample as the square root of Simpson's diversity index over productive rearrangements. Not all clones reach the TCRdb copy of this immuneACCESS table, which keeps in-frame sequences only. Checked studies attribute under half of the gap to unresolved V genes and leave the rest unexplained. D and trimming were read from the DNA, whereas the V and J calls and clone size are those reported in that table. The sample records fewer than 350,000 clones, 87% of which are singletons. Of the sample, 9.9% falls within the top ten clones.

Recombination joined TRBV5-6 with TRBJ1-1; 7 middle bases align to TRBD1. The sequence derives from a man aged 25-45 years with COVID-19, enrolled during active disease. Sequenced sample: peripheral blood. The DNA sequence follows: TGTGCCAGCAGCCCCGACAGGGTGAACACTGAAGCTTTCTTT. Its protein is CASSPDRVNTEAFF.